This entry lists 23 T cell receptor beta chains sequenced from one sample in a study of blood T cell repertoires in COVID-19. Method: immunoSEQ multiplex PCR; TCRdb's copy keeps in-frame clones and lacks some. The table includes approximately 21,000 clones, about 86% detected once. Sequencing input: peripheral blood. These receptors originate from a human donor with acute or convalescent COVID-19. The donor label of this sample is uncertain.

The CDR3 DNA reads TGTGCCAGCGTCCCGGGTGAGCTAGCGGGAGGCGCAGATACGCAGTATTTT. Translated, it gives CASVPGELAGGADTQYF. The chain links TRBV2 to TRBJ2-3, with 11 nucleotides matching TRBD2. The germline V gene has CDR1 SNHLY and CDR2 FYNNEI. J lost 4 bases, V lost 8 bases, and 14 bases had no gene match. The CDR3 is 17 amino acids.

This clone was seen just once. The chain uses TRBV6-5 and TRBJ2-3, with 9 bases matching TRBD2. CDR3 length: 14 residues. In germline, CDR1 is MNHEY, CDR2 SVGAGI. J gave up 3 bases and V 6 bases, and 4 bases lay outside the gene matches. The DNA for the CDR3 is TGTGCCAGCAGATGGCGGGAGGGTACAGATACGCAGTATTTT. As protein: CASRWREGTDTQYF.

This chain joins TRBV3-1 (or the pseudogene TRBV3-2) and TRBJ2-5, with TRBD2 as a possible D gene (6 bases). The CDR3 has 15 residues. The V and J ends lost 1 base and 4 bases respectively, with 13 bases between them. The germline CDR1 and CDR2 sequences are LGHDT and YNNKEL (reference sequence). The CDR3 sequence: CASSQVETSTETQYF. The CDR3 region has the DNA TGTGCCAGCAGCCAAGTTGAGACTAGTACAGAGACCCAGTACTTC.

J is TRBJ2-7 and V is TRBV18; no firm D call. The CDR3 extends over 13 amino acids. Germline values: CDR1 KGHSH, CDR2 LQKENI. V lost 3 bases and J 2 bases, leaving 8 bases between the germline ends. The CDR3 sequence: CASSPQAPYEQYF. Written as DNA, the CDR3 is TGTGCCAGCTCACCCCAGGCTCCCTACGAGCAGTACTTC.

The V call is TRBV5-1, the J call TRBJ1-2; D remains ambiguous. Germline-derived CDR1 and CDR2 are SGHRS and YFSETQ. Trimming removed 1 base from V and 4 bases from J, with 11 bases in between. The CDR3 is 14 residues long. The CDR3 reads CASSLFAESYGYTF. CDR3 DNA sequence: TGCGCCAGCAGCTTGTTCGCGGAGAGCTATGGCTACACCTTC.

The V and J genes are TRBV11-2 and TRBJ1-1, with 8 bases fitting TRBD1. Trimming took 5 bases from V and 5 from J; bases not matched to a gene: 7. The CDR3 loop spans 14 amino acids. Germline lookup yields CDR1 SGHAT and CDR2 FQNNGV. CDR3 protein: CASSIQGAGTEAFF. DNA of the CDR3: TGTGCCAGCAGCATTCAGGGGGCAGGGACTGAAGCTTTCTTT.

The rearrangement joins TRBV7-2 to TRBJ2-3, with 8 bases that match TRBD2. J gave up 2 bases and V 1 base, and 5 bases lay outside the gene matches. The CDR3 consists of 16 residues. Germline V lookup: CDR1 SGHTA, CDR2 FQGNSA. The CDR3 bases are TGTGCCAGCAGCTTAGGGTTAGCGGGGACCACAGATACGCAGTATTTT. Its protein is CASSLGLAGTTDTQYF.

The genes are TRBV19 and TRBJ2-5; TRBD2 aligns across 8 bases. The J segment lost 3 bases and the V segment lost 5 bases, leaving 8 bases of the junction unmatched. The CDR3 extends over 15 amino acids. Germline V gene data show CDR1 as LNHDA and CDR2 as SQIVND (reference sequence). Here the CDR3 reads CASSPRTSSEETQYF. The CDR3 DNA reads TGTGCCAGTAGTCCTCGGACTAGCTCGGAAGAGACCCAGTACTTC.

J is TRBJ2-3 and V is TRBV5-1; 11 bases fit TRBD2. This CDR3 region has 17 residues. Germline CDR1 SGHRS, CDR2 YFSETQ. The trim removed 4 bases at V and 7 bases at J, leaving 14 bases unmatched. CDR3 residues: CASSPGLAALAAHTQYF. The CDR3 nucleotides read TGCGCCAGCAGCCCGGGACTAGCGGCTCTAGCGGCCCATACGCAGTATTTT.

This chain links TRBV27 with TRBJ2-3, with a weak D call TRBD2 (6 bases). CDR3 length equals 13 residues. The ends were cut back, 5 bases at V and 3 bases at J, with 9 bases in the middle. Germline CDR1 and CDR2: MNHEY and SMNVEV (reference sequence). This CDR3 is CASSGGVTDTQYF. For the CDR3, the DNA is TGTGCCAGCAGTGGAGGGGTGACAGATACGCAGTATTTT.

By sample fraction, this clone is medium-sized (0.01 to 0.1%). The chain links TRBV10-3 to TRBJ2-5; 8 nucleotides match TRBD2. The CDR3 spans 13 residues. CDR1 and CDR2 (germline): ENHRY, SYGVKD. The V and J ends lost 11 bases and 0 bases, in that order; junction bases with no gene match: 5. In nucleotides, the CDR3 is TGTGCCGCTTCGGGGGGGTACCAAGAGACCCAGTACTTC. Translation gives CAASGGYQETQYF.

V and J are TRBV12-3 or TRBV12-4 and TRBJ1-3; maybe TRBD1 (5 bases). V lost 5 bases to trimming and J lost 0 bases, with 5 bases between them. The length of the CDR3 is 13 residues. CDR3 sequence: CASSDSSGNTIYF. The DNA of the CDR3 is TGTGCCAGCAGTGACAGCTCTGGAAACACCATATATTTT.

The chain employs TRBV19 and TRBJ2-3, with 9 bases identical to TRBD2. The CDR3 length is 15 residues. The germline V gene has CDR1 LNHDA and CDR2 SQIVND (reference sequence). Trimming at V came to 6 bases and at J to 2 bases, leaving 6 bases not matched to a gene. CDR3 sequence (DNA): TGTGCCAGTAGATCGCTAGCGGGGACCACAGATACGCAGTATTTT. It codes for CASRSLAGTTDTQYF.

Only one count was recorded for this clone. The rearrangement links TRBV7-9 to TRBJ1-4, with D perhaps TRBD1 (6 bases). V was shortened by 4 bases and J by 0 bases, with 12 bases between the two germline ends. This CDR3 is 16 amino acids long. Looked up from germline, CDR1 is SEHNR and CDR2 is FQNEAQ (reference sequence). Here the CDR3 reads CASSSGGPPTNEKLFF. The CDR3 DNA is TGTGCCAGCAGCTCCGGGGGGCCACCAACTAATGAAAAACTGTTTTTT.

The chain links TRBV19 to TRBJ2-1; 14 bases map to TRBD2. The CDR3 has 19 amino acids. Germline loops: CDR1 LNHDA, CDR2 SQIVND (reference sequence). V lost 5 bases, J lost 4 bases, and 13 bases stayed unmatched. The CDR3 sequence is CASSSSLGTSGRAYNEQFF. The CDR3 nucleotides are TGTGCCAGTAGTTCCTCCCTCGGGACTAGCGGGAGAGCTTACAATGAGCAGTTCTTC.

There are a few counts of this clone. CDR3 nucleotide sequence: TGCGCCAGCAGTGAGTCTAGCGGAGGCTCCTACGAGCAGTACTTC. Its protein product is CASSESSGGSYEQYF. The rearrangement joins TRBV10-1 to TRBJ2-7; D might be TRBD2 (6 bases). Per germline, CDR1 WNHNN and CDR2 SYGVQD (reference sequence). There are 15 residues in the CDR3. V was pared by 0 bases and J by 0 bases, with 9 bases between.

The chain employs TRBV12-3 or TRBV12-4 and TRBJ1-1, with 7 nucleotides matching TRBD1. V dropped 7 bases and J dropped 11; count of bases not matched to a gene: 13. This CDR3 spans 13 amino acids. Here the CDR3 DNA reads TGTGCCAGCACCCGCTCACAGGGGAAGGAGGCTTTCTTT. Encoded protein: CASTRSQGKEAFF.

This rearrangement joins TRBV7-2 to TRBJ1-5; 9 bases map to TRBD1. Germline V gene sequence: CDR1 SGHTA, CDR2 FQGNSA. Trimming cost V 2 bases and J 2 bases; bases outside gene matches: 1. There are 15 residues in the CDR3. This chain's CDR3 is CASSLWDRGNQPQHF. The CDR3, as DNA: TGTGCCAGCAGCTTATGGGACAGGGGCAATCAGCCCCAGCATTTT. The full variable domain, with the rest looked up from reference TRBV7-2 and TRBJ1-5, is GAGVSQSPSNKVTEKGKDVELRCDPISGHTALYWYRQSLGQGLEFLIYFQGNSAPDKSGLPSDRFSAERTGGSVSTLTIQRTQQEDSAVYLCASSLWDRGNQPQHFGDGTRLSIL.

This chain's CDR3 is CASSAGQSSYNEQFF. CDR3 DNA sequence: TGCGCCAGCAGCGCTGGACAGTCCTCCTACAATGAGCAGTTCTTC. This chain connects TRBV5-1 to TRBJ2-1; D possibly corresponds to TRBD1 (6 bases). Germline loops: CDR1 SGHRS, CDR2 YFSETQ. The length of the CDR3 is 15 residues. V lost 4 bases and J 0 bases, leaving 11 bases between the germline ends.

The chain recombines TRBV9 with TRBJ2-3; 8 bases are shared with TRBD2. The trim removed 2 bases at V and 2 bases at J, leaving 4 bases unmatched. Germline CDR1 and CDR2: SGDLS and YYNGEE. The CDR3 is 15 amino acids. CDR3 sequence: CASSVSGESTDTQYF. The CDR3 DNA follows: TGTGCCAGCAGCGTTAGCGGGGAGTCCACAGATACGCAGTATTTT.

The rearrangement uses TRBV9 and TRBJ2-1; a possible D gene is TRBD1 (6 bases). V was clipped by 4 bases and J by 6 bases, with 23 bases between them. There are 17 residues in the CDR3. Per the germline V gene, CDR1 is SGDLS and CDR2 is YYNGEE. The CDR3 coding sequence is TGTGCCAGCAGCCCCCACTTTGGGCAGGGGTTGGGCAATGAGCAGTTCTTC. It translates to CASSPHFGQGLGNEQFF.

The chain has TRBV29-1 and TRBJ2-3; 12 nucleotides agree with TRBD2. The CDR3 totals 15 residues. J was trimmed by 3 bases and V by 6 bases; bases with no gene match: 7. Germline CDR1 reads SQVTM; CDR2 reads ANQGSEA. CDR3 DNA: TGCAGCGTCCAGACTAGCGGGAGAGGTACAGATACGCAGTATTTT. Translation gives CSVQTSGRGTDTQYF.

This clone has more than one count but fewer than ten. This rearrangement joins TRBV7-8 to TRBJ1-1; tentatively, D is TRBD1 (5 bases). The V gene's germline CDR1 is SGHVS and CDR2 FQNEAQ. The germline V and J ends were trimmed by 5 bases and 10 bases, with 17 bases remaining between them. The CDR3 runs to 13 residues. The CDR3 nucleotides are TGTGCCAGCAGCCCTCCCGGTGGGGCCGCAGCTTTCTTT. As protein: CASSPPGGAAAFF. Looking up the rest from reference TRBV7-8 and TRBJ1-1 gives the full variable domain: GAGVSQSPRYKVAKRGQDVALRCDPISGHVSLFWYQQALGQGPEFLTYFQNEAQLDKSGLPSDRFFAERPEGSVSTLKIQRTQQEDSAVYLCASSPPGGAAAFFGQGTRLTVV.